These 25 T cell receptor beta chains originate from one sample sequenced in a study of T cells in Graves' hyperthyroidism and ophthalmopathy. The TCR beta CDR3 regions underwent amplification using RNA transcripts as the source. RT-PCR in the first round (using the HTBI primer set) targeted the TCR CDR3. TCRdb used MiXCR to reprocess the multiplex PCR reads, holding one entry per CDR3 protein. The sample records roughly 650,000 distinct CDR3 sequences, about a sixth being singletons. Material for sequencing was blood. The receptors stem from a woman in her thirties or forties with Graves' ophthalmopathy.

This clonotype was found many times. V and J are TRBV5-1 and TRBJ1-4; D is uncertain. CDR1 SGHRS and CDR2 YFSETQ come from the germline V gene. V gave up 0 bases and J gave up 8 bases, with 17 bases separating them. The CDR3 consists of 16 residues. The CDR3 sequence: CASSLGSGRGNEKLFF. As DNA, the CDR3 is TGCGCCAGCAGCTTGGGCTCAGGCCGGGGAAACGAAAAACTGTTTTTT.

This clonotype has a count of ten or more. This chain uses TRBV13 with TRBJ2-7; maybe TRBD2 (6 bases). The CDR3 has 17 residues. Germline V CDR1 and CDR2: PRHDT, FYEKMQ (reference sequence). Trimming left V 0 bases short and J 1 base short, with 16 bases between. In DNA form, the CDR3 reads TGTGCCAGCAGCTTAGGTTGGTCGGAGGAGGGATCCTACGAGCAGTACTTC. Protein: CASSLGWSEEGSYEQYF.

This clonotype showed up just a few times. The chain uses TRBV4-1 and TRBJ2-7; D may be TRBD1 (6 bases). The V and J ends lost 5 bases and 4 bases respectively, with 18 bases between them. Germline CDR1 MGHRA, CDR2 YSYEKL. The CDR3 extends over 15 amino acids. The CDR3 DNA sequence: TGCGCCAGCAGCGCCCTGCCGGCAGGGGTATACGAGCAGTACTTC. Translated: CASSALPAGVYEQYF.

This clonotype was seen once. This may stem from a read error, because a much larger clone lies one nucleotide away. The chain carries TRBV12-3 or TRBV12-4 and TRBJ2-1, with D tentatively TRBD1 (6 bases). This CDR3 spans 15 amino acids. V was clipped by 5 bases and J by 2 bases, with 13 bases between them. This chain's CDR3 is CASSPTGSPYNEQFF. CDR3 DNA sequence: TGTGCCAGCAGTCCTACAGGGAGCCCCTACAATGAGCAGTTCTTC.

The V call is TRBV6-1, the J call TRBJ1-4, with a tentative D call TRBD1 (5 bases). Germline assignment: CDR1 MNHNS and CDR2 SASEGT. Trimming pared 6 bases from V and 2 bases from J, leaving 13 bases between. This CDR3 region has 15 residues. The CDR3 DNA is TGTGCCAGCAGATCGATCCGGGACACTAATGAAAAACTGTTTTTT. Translating it yields CASRSIRDTNEKLFF.

This clonotype was seen many times. This rearrangement joins TRBV7-9 to TRBJ2-5, with 13 bases identical to TRBD2. The trim removed 3 bases at V and 3 bases at J, leaving 1 base unmatched. The V gene's germline CDR1 is SEHNR and CDR2 FQNEAQ (reference sequence). The CDR3 totals 15 residues. The CDR3 region is CASSFGTSGKETQYF. CDR3 bases: TGTGCCAGCAGCTTTGGGACTAGCGGGAAAGAGACCCAGTACTTC.

A few counts support this clonotype. CDR3 sequence reads: CASSVVGGMNTEAFF. The CDR3 DNA follows: TGTGCCAGCAGCGTAGTGGGGGGGATGAACACTGAAGCTTTCTTT. V and J are TRBV9 and TRBJ1-1; possibly TRBD1 for D (5 bases). The V end was cut by 0 bases, the J end by 0 bases, with 9 bases between. The CDR3 runs 15 residues. The germline V gene has CDR1 SGDLS and CDR2 YYNGEE.

About this clonotype itself: A read error may be the cause here, since a much bigger clone is one base away. The chain couples TRBV28 to TRBJ2-3; no firm D call. This CDR3 comprises 12 residues. Germline CDR1 is MDHEN and CDR2 is SYDVKM. Trimming pared 6 bases from V and 0 bases from J, leaving 4 bases between. Written as DNA, the CDR3 is TGTGCCAGCAGGATTAGCACAGATACGCAGTATTTT. This translates into CASRISTDTQYF. The full variable domain, completed using reference TRBV28 and TRBJ2-3, is DVKVTQSSRYLVKRTGEKVFLECVQDMDHENMFWYRQDPGLGLRLIYFSYDVKMKEKGDIPEGYSVSREKKERFSLILESASTNQTSMYLCASRISTDTQYFGPGTRLTVL.

In this sample, this clonotype turned up many times. The chain is built from TRBV2 and TRBJ1-5; 7 bases are a match to TRBD1. V lost 4 bases to trimming and J lost 4 bases; unmatched junction nucleotides: 1. CDR1 SNHLY and CDR2 FYNNEI come from the germline V gene. The CDR3 has 13 residues. CDR3 sequence reads: CASSGDSNQPQHF. The CDR3 nucleotides are TGTGCCAGCAGTGGGGACAGTAATCAGCCCCAGCATTTT. The full variable domain, rest sourced from reference TRBV2 and TRBJ1-5, is EPEVTQTPSHQVTQMGQEVILRCVPISNHLYFYWYRQILGQKVEFLVSFYNNEISEKSEIFDDQFSVERPDGSNFTLKIRSTKLEDSAMYFCASSGDSNQPQHFGDGTRLSIL.

V gene TRBV7-2 combines with J gene TRBJ1-5; no clear D gene. CDR3 length: 16 amino acids. In germline, CDR1 is SGHTA, CDR2 FQGNSA. The ends were cut back, 2 bases at V and 0 bases at J, with 11 bases in the middle. In nucleotides, the CDR3 is TGTGCCAGCAGCTTATCTCATTCGAATAGCAATCAGCCCCAGCATTTT. It yields the protein CASSLSHSNSNQPQHF. Based on the CDR3 plus reference TRBV7-2 and TRBJ1-5, the full variable domain is GAGVSQSPSNKVTEKGKDVELRCDPISGHTALYWYRQSLGQGLEFLIYFQGNSAPDKSGLPSDRFSAERTGGSVSTLTIQRTQQEDSAVYLCASSLSHSNSNQPQHFGDGTRLSIL.

This clonotype was counted many times. The chain combines TRBV7-3 with TRBJ2-4, with D hard to call. Trimming cost V 9 bases and J 5 bases, with 8 bases left between them. CDR3 length: 11 residues. The germline V gene encodes CDR1 SGHTA and CDR2 FQGTGA. The CDR3 is CARGFQNIQYF. CDR3 nucleotides: TGTGCCAGAGGGTTTCAAAACATTCAGTACTTC.

This clonotype was counted only a few times. V gene TRBV10-3 combines with J gene TRBJ1-6; D gene ambiguous. V lost 2 bases, J lost 10 bases, and 12 bases lay in between. The CDR3 sequence is 14 residues long. CDR1 and CDR2 (germline): ENHRY, SYGVKD. The CDR3 protein is CAISEVSVESPLHF. The CDR3 nucleotides read TGTGCCATCAGTGAGGTATCGGTGGAATCACCCCTCCACTTT.

This clonotype was counted ten times or more. The chain employs TRBV20-1 and TRBJ2-1, with 9 bases fitting TRBD2. The CDR3 sequence is 16 residues long. CDR1 is DFQATT, CDR2 SNEGSKA, per germline (reference sequence). Germline trimming cut 2 bases from V and 6 bases from J; bases unmatched to any gene: 11. The CDR3 nucleotides are TGCAGTGCTAGAAACCTCAGCGGCGGGGGGGTCAATGAGCAGTTCTTC. Protein sequence: CSARNLSGGGVNEQFF.

This clonotype was seen repeatedly, ten times or more. One junction end does not reproduce the germline sequence, and a read error may be involved. The CDR3 DNA reads as TGTGCCAGCCTCCGGGACAGGGTTTCCTCCGAGCAGTACTTC. The encoded protein is CASLRDRVSSEQYF. The chain recombines TRBV28 with TRBJ2-7, with 9 positions matching TRBD1. Germline CDR1 MDHEN, CDR2 SYDVKM. The CDR3 consists of 14 residues.

This clonotype was seen a few times. The V gene is TRBV10-3, the J gene TRBJ2-3, with D unclear. From germline, CDR1 is ENHRY and CDR2 SYGVKD. Trimming cost V 9 bases and J 5 bases, with 12 bases left between them. This CDR3 region has 12 residues. CDR3 protein: CAIGPSVDTQYF. The CDR3 DNA sequence: TGTGCCATAGGCCCTTCTGTAGATACGCAGTATTTT.

The chain joins TRBV7-9 to TRBJ1-2; D gene ambiguous. CDR1 is SEHNR and CDR2 is FQNEAQ in the germline V gene (reference sequence). The CDR3 extends over 10 amino acids. V was trimmed by 8 bases and J by 6 bases, leaving 7 bases between them. CDR3 residues: CASGLNGYTF. The CDR3 DNA reads as TGTGCCAGCGGACTTAATGGCTACACCTTC.

Of note for this clonotype: A read error may produce the germline difference seen at one junction end. This chain uses TRBV28 with TRBJ2-5; D may be TRBD2 (6 bases). Germline V gene lookup returns CDR1 MDHEN and CDR2 SYDVKM. There are 14 residues in the CDR3. The CDR3 here is CARSLPGRKETQYF. Written as DNA, the CDR3 is TGTGCCCGCAGTCTACCAGGGAGGAAAGAGACCCAGTACTTC.

This chain joins TRBV11-3 and TRBJ2-2; no clear D gene. Germline V gives CDR1 SGHNT, CDR2 YENEEA. The CDR3 loop spans 14 amino acids. Trimming shortened V by 0 bases and J by 3 bases, and 5 bases separated the two germline ends. CDR3 protein: CASSLDSHTGELFF. CDR3 nucleotide sequence: TGTGCCAGCAGCTTAGATTCCCACACCGGGGAGCTGTTTTTT.

The gene calls are TRBV29-1 and TRBJ2-5; 9 bases fit TRBD1. J was trimmed by 3 bases and V by 0 bases; bases with no gene match: 2. Germline CDR1 and CDR2: SQVTM and ANQGSEA. The CDR3 spans 14 residues. The DNA for the CDR3 is TGCAGCGTTGAAGAAGGGACAGGGAAAGAGACCCAGTACTTC. Translating it yields CSVEEGTGKETQYF.

This chain links TRBV5-1 with TRBJ1-1; maybe TRBD1 (5 bases). The CDR3 has 18 residues. V gave up 7 bases and J gave up 0 bases, with 25 bases separating them. Germline CDR1 reads SGHRS; CDR2 reads YFSETQ. This CDR3 is CASSHPSGRDFMNTEAFF. CDR3 nucleotide sequence: TGCGCCAGCTCTCATCCCTCGGGCAGGGACTTTATGAACACTGAAGCTTTCTTT. The entire variable domain, with the rest obtained from reference TRBV5-1 and TRBJ1-1, is as follows: KAGVTQTPRYLIKTRGQQVTLSCSPISGHRSVSWYQQTPGQGLQFLFEYFSETQRNKGNFPGRFSGRQFSNSRSEMNVSTLELGDSALYLCASSHPSGRDFMNTEAFFGQGTRLTVV.

This clonotype has a handful of counts. The chain is built from TRBV28 and TRBJ1-5; D remains unclear. The CDR3 covers 14 residues. The V end was cut by 1 base, the J end by 2 bases, with 6 bases between. The germline V gene encodes CDR1 MDHEN and CDR2 SYDVKM. The CDR3 coding sequence is TGTGCCAGCAGTTTATCCCAGCGCAATCAGCCCCAGCATTTT. Residues: CASSLSQRNQPQHF.

This clonotype was seen many times. This chain uses TRBV10-3 with TRBJ2-7, with D maybe TRBD2 (6 bases). The CDR3 length is 14 residues. V lost 0 bases, J lost 3 bases, and 9 bases lay in between. The germline V gene encodes CDR1 ENHRY and CDR2 SYGVKD. The DNA of the CDR3 is TGTGCCATCAGTGAGTCCCGGGGGAACTACGAGCAGTACTTC. Translating it yields CAISESRGNYEQYF.

At least ten counts were recorded for this clonotype. This chain links TRBV11-2 with TRBJ1-6; perhaps TRBD1 as D (5 bases). V shed 11 bases and J shed 5 bases, with 22 bases lying between them. The CDR3 runs to 16 residues. The germline gives CDR1 SGHAT, CDR2 FQNNGV. DNA of the CDR3: TGTGCCCCCTTGGGGGGGATAAAGGGTGATAATTCACCCCTCCACTTT. Translated, it gives CAPLGGIKGDNSPLHF.

This clonotype was seen repeatedly, ten times or more. The CDR3: CASSLDGHLAFF. The CDR3 DNA reads as TGTGCCAGCAGTTTAGACGGACATCTAGCTTTCTTT. The chain is built from TRBV28 and TRBJ1-1, with a weak D call TRBD1 (5 bases). The CDR3 sequence is 12 residues long. CDR1 is MDHEN, CDR2 SYDVKM, per germline. The V and J ends lost 2 bases and 10 bases respectively, with 11 bases between them.

This clonotype appeared a few times. The chain couples TRBV12-3 or TRBV12-4 to TRBJ2-2; D gene ambiguous. The CDR3 consists of 13 residues. Trimming stripped 3 bases from V and 6 bases from J, with 8 bases between. CDR3 protein: CASSFLGSGELFF. The CDR3 coding sequence is TGTGCCAGCAGTTTTTTAGGGTCCGGGGAGCTGTTTTTT.